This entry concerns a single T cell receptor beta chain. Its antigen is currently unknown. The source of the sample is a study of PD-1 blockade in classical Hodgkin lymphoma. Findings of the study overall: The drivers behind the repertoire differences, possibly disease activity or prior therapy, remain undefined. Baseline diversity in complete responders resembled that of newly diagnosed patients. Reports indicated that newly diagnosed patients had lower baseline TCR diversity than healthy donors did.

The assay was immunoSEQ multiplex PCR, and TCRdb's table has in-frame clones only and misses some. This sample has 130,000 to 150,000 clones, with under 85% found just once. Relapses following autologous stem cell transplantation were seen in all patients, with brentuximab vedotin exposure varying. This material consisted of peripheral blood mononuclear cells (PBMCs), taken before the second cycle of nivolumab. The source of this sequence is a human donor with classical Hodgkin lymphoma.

Written as DNA, the CDR3 is TGTGCCAGCAGCGTATCCCCCCTAGCGGGGGCCCTACCGCAGTATTTT. Protein sequence: CASSVSPLAGALPQYF. The J gene is TRBJ2-3, the V gene TRBV9; 10 nucleotides align to TRBD2. Germline values: CDR1 SGDLS, CDR2 YYNGEE. The CDR3 is made up of 16 amino acids. The V gene end was trimmed by 1 base and the J gene end by 10 bases; junction bases not matched to a gene: 12.